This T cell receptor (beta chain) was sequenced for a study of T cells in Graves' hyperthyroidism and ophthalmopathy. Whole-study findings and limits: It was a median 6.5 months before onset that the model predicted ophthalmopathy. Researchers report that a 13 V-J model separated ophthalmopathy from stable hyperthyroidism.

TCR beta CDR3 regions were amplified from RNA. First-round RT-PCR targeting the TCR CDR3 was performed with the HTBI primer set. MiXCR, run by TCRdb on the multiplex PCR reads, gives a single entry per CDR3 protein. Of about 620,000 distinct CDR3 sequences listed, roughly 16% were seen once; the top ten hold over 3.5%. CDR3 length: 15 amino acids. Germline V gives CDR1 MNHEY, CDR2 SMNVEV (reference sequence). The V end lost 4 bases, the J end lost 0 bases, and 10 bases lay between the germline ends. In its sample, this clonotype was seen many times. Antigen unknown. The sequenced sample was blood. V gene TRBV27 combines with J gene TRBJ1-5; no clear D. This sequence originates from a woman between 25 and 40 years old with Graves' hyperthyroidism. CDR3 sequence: CASSSVGLSNQPQHF. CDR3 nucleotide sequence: TGTGCCAGCAGTTCGGTCGGACTTAGCAATCAGCCCCAGCATTTT.